These 17 T cell receptor beta chains share one sample of origin, sequenced in a study of persistence of HIV-infected CD4 T cells. The antigens these receptors bind are not known. Sequencing used immunoSEQ version 4 in survey mode. TCRdb's copy holds only in-frame clones and misses some; the assay was immunoSEQ multiplex PCR. Here the sample spans roughly 32,000 clones, roughly 82% being singletons. The stimulus was an HIV-1 Gag 15-mer peptide pool, 0.95 to 1 ug/peptide/mL. CD40L/CD69 double-negative CD45RO-high memory CD4+ T cells were collected. Material: CD4+ T cells sorted from PBMCs after approximately 19-hour stimulation, obtained from a patient who received antiretroviral therapy. These receptors came from an adult woman with HIV who was CMV-seropositive.

The chain recombines TRBV19 with TRBJ2-2; D gene unclear. The CDR3 runs 13 residues. Germline CDR1 is LNHDA and CDR2 is SQIVND (reference sequence). The V gene lost 3 bases and the J gene lost 6 bases, with 8 bases spanning the gap. The DNA of the CDR3 is TGTGCCAGTAGTATTAAGGCCCCCGGGGAGCTGTTTTTT. Protein sequence: CASSIKAPGELFF. Together with reference TRBV19 and TRBJ2-2, the CDR3 gives the full variable domain: DGGITQSPKYLFRKEGQNVTLSCEQNLNHDAMYWYRQDPGQGLRLIYYSQIVNDFQKGDIAEGYSVSREKKESFPLTVTSAQKNPTAFYLCASSIKAPGELFFGEGSRLTVL.

The chain employs TRBV7-2 and TRBJ2-7; 9 bases line up with TRBD1. Germline V gives CDR1 SGHTA, CDR2 FQGNSA. V lost 4 bases and J lost 4; bases outside the gene matches: 5. There are 14 residues in the CDR3. The CDR3 is CASSSGQGTYEQYF. CDR3 coding DNA: TGTGCCAGCAGCTCCGGACAGGGGACTTACGAGCAGTACTTC. Complete variable domain (other parts from reference TRBV7-2 and TRBJ2-7): GAGVSQSPSNKVTEKGKDVELRCDPISGHTALYWYRQSLGQGLEFLIYFQGNSAPDKSGLPSDRFSAERTGGSVSTLTIQRTQQEDSAVYLCASSSGQGTYEQYFGPGTRLTVT.

The genes are TRBV28 and TRBJ1-2; D is undetermined. There are 12 residues in the CDR3. Germline V gene data show CDR1 as MDHEN and CDR2 as SYDVKM. Trimming took off 1 base at V and 8 bases at J, with 8 bases between the two ends. The CDR3 here is CASSLSRNGYTF. The CDR3 bases are TGTGCCAGCAGTTTATCCAGGAACGGCTACACCTTC.

The chain joins TRBV14 to TRBJ2-5; 13 bases match TRBD2. V gave up 4 bases and J gave up 2 bases; unmatched junction bases: 1. The CDR3 contains 15 residues. CDR1 is SGHDN, CDR2 FVKESK, per germline. CDR3 amino acids: CASSPGLAGQETQYF. CDR3 DNA: TGTGCCAGCAGCCCGGGACTAGCGGGACAAGAGACCCAGTACTTC. Looking up the rest from reference TRBV14 and TRBJ2-5 gives the full variable domain: EAGVTQFPSHSVIEKGQTVTLRCDPISGHDNLYWYRRVMGKEIKFLLHFVKESKQDESGMPNNRFLAERTGGTYSTLKVQPAELEDSGVYFCASSPGLAGQETQYFGPGTRLLVL.

V usage is TRBV27 and J usage is TRBJ2-3, with unresolved D. Trimming shortened V by 3 bases and J by 4 bases, and 11 bases separated the two germline ends. Germline V gene data show CDR1 as MNHEY and CDR2 as SMNVEV (reference sequence). The CDR3 loop spans 14 amino acids. Written as DNA, the CDR3 is TGTGCCAGCAGTTTCGGTGTCCCGCCAGATACGCAGTATTTT. This gives the protein CASSFGVPPDTQYF.

As DNA, the CDR3 is TGCGCCAGCATACCCGGGGCGACAGGTACCGGCTATGGCTACACCTTC. It is translated as CASIPGATGTGYGYTF. V is TRBV5-1 and J is TRBJ1-2, with D perhaps matching TRBD1 (6 bases). Germline CDR1 SGHRS, CDR2 YFSETQ. This CDR3 is 16 amino acids long. The V end lost 6 bases, the J end lost 4 bases, and 22 bases lay between the germline ends. The variable domain in full, completed from reference TRBV5-1 and TRBJ1-2, reads KAGVTQTPRYLIKTRGQQVTLSCSPISGHRSVSWYQQTPGQGLQFLFEYFSETQRNKGNFPGRFSGRQFSNSRSEMNVSTLELGDSALYLCASIPGATGTGYGYTFGSGTRLTVV.

Regarding this clone: The same CDR3 can be traced to other DNA sequences in this sample. The rearrangement links TRBV4-3 to TRBJ1-2; 9 bases align to TRBD1. The V and J ends lost 1 base and 4 bases, in that order; junction bases with no gene match: 7. From germline, CDR1 is LGHNA and CDR2 YSLEER. This CDR3 contains 16 residues. This chain's CDR3 is CASSQASGTGTYGYTF. The CDR3 coding sequence is TGCGCCAGCAGCCAAGCCTCCGGGACAGGGACCTATGGCTACACCTTC.

The J gene is TRBJ1-2, the V gene TRBV18, with 9 positions matching TRBD1. The length of the CDR3 is 16 residues. V trimming: 4 bases; J trimming: 7 bases; junction bases outside the gene matches: 13. From germline, CDR1 is KGHSH and CDR2 LQKENI. The CDR3 DNA follows: TGTGCCAGCTCACGGATCTCATCGACAGGGGGTAGTGGCTACACCTTC. This sequence encodes CASSRISSTGGSGYTF.

V gene TRBV5-6 combines with J gene TRBJ2-7, with D maybe TRBD1 (6 bases). V lost 0 bases and J 0 bases, leaving 10 bases between the germline ends. Germline CDR1 SGHDT, CDR2 YYEEEE. The CDR3 runs 15 residues. The CDR3 loop is CASSLVRGSSYEQYF. The CDR3 bases are TGTGCCAGCAGCTTGGTGAGGGGGAGCTCCTACGAGCAGTACTTC.

V usage is TRBV6-1 and J usage is TRBJ1-2, with D possibly matching TRBD1 (6 bases). Trimming removed 4 bases at V and 2 bases at J, with 20 bases between. The germline gives CDR1 MNHNS, CDR2 SASEGT. CDR3 length equals 17 residues. The CDR3 protein is CASSGETSGHANYGYTF. The CDR3 nucleotides are TGTGCCAGCAGTGGAGAGACGTCGGGACACGCGAACTATGGCTACACCTTC.

The chain recombines TRBV6-1 with TRBJ1-1; D possibly corresponds to TRBD1 (6 bases). Germline V gives CDR1 MNHNS, CDR2 SASEGT. CDR3 length: 15 amino acids. V was clipped by 2 bases and J by 8 bases, with 18 bases between them. The CDR3 DNA reads TGTGCCAGCAGTGAAAGTTCTGGGGGGCGCCAAGAAGCTTTCTTT. It encodes CASSESSGGRQEAFF.

This sequence joins TRBV21-1 and TRBJ1-4; TRBD1, the D gene given by the table, was not confirmed from the DNA. TRBV21-1 is reported as a pseudogene. The CDR3 length is 14 residues. This chain's CDR3 is CASSSQGAFEKLFF. CDR3 sequence (DNA): TGTGCCAGCAGCAGTCAGGGGGCTTTCGAAAAACTGTTTTTT.

The chain joins TRBV19 to TRBJ1-1, with a weak D call TRBD1 (6 bases). The CDR3 has 15 amino acids. Germline-derived CDR1 and CDR2 are LNHDA and SQIVND (reference sequence). Trimming took 4 bases from V and 5 from J, leaving 17 bases between them. The CDR3 reads CASSTLPGAKTEAFF. CDR3 coding DNA: TGTGCCAGTAGTACCCTCCCGGGGGCGAAAACTGAAGCTTTCTTT.

The rearrangement links TRBV7-8 to TRBJ2-7, with D perhaps matching TRBD1 or TRBD2 (5 bases each). There are 14 residues in the CDR3. The V and J ends lost 5 bases and 5 bases respectively, with 16 bases between them. Germline values: CDR1 SGHVS, CDR2 FQNEAQ. In nucleotides, the CDR3 is TGTGCCAGCAGCCCGGGAAGGACACCTCACGAGCAGTACTTC. This gives the protein CASSPGRTPHEQYF.

About this clone itself: This sample includes further DNA sequences coding for the same CDR3. The V and J genes are TRBV5-1 and TRBJ2-1, with 7 bases identical to TRBD2. Germline trimming cut 4 bases from V and 6 bases from J; bases unmatched to any gene: 10. This CDR3 spans 15 amino acids. Germline V gene sequence: CDR1 SGHRS, CDR2 YFSETQ. The chain's CDR3 is CASSPGLGGSNEQFF. In DNA form, the CDR3 reads TGCGCCAGCAGCCCCGGACTAGGTGGGAGCAATGAGCAGTTCTTC.

The V gene is TRBV6-1, the J gene TRBJ1-1; D gene uncertain. The CDR3 has 14 residues. Per germline, CDR1 MNHNS and CDR2 SASEGT. V gave up 1 base and J gave up 6 bases, with 12 bases separating them. The CDR3 spells CASSEGQYLSEAFF. CDR3 bases: TGTGCCAGCAGTGAAGGGCAGTATCTGTCTGAAGCTTTCTTT.

This clone was seen a handful of times. V is TRBV2 and J is TRBJ1-2; unclear D gene. This CDR3 has 13 amino acids. In germline, CDR1 is SNHLY, CDR2 FYNNEI. V lost 2 bases and J 5 bases, leaving 9 bases between the germline ends. The CDR3 protein is CASSELAEYGYTF. CDR3 bases: TGTGCCAGCAGTGAACTGGCGGAGTATGGCTACACCTTC.